This T cell receptor beta chain derives from a study of spatial heterogeneity in lung cancer. The time point is: sample taken at primary tumor resection. Whole RNA came from tumor, nontumor lung or frozen PBMC and was sequenced without being sorted. The donors were about 67 patients with non-small cell lung cancer that was early-stage and untreated. This CDR3 region has 15 residues. From germline, CDR1 is SNHLY and CDR2 FYNNEI. J lost 7 bases, V lost 10 bases, and 14 bases had no gene match. TCRdb redid the calling of the 5' RACE reads with MiXCR, one entry per CDR3 protein. The sample has 20,000 to 25,000 distinct CDR3 sequences, roughly 3% seen once.

This TCR was recovered from a female donor with early-stage non-small cell lung cancer. The specimen comprised PBMCs, sampled at surgery. V is TRBV2 and J is TRBJ2-1; 9 bases map to TRBD2. The CDR3 sequence: CATTLTSGDQNEQFF. The CDR3 bases are TGTGCCACTACATTGACTAGCGGCGATCAGAATGAGCAGTTCTTC.